This T cell receptor (beta chain) was identified in a study of blood T cell repertoires in COVID-19. Using immunoSEQ multiplex PCR, the repertoire was profiled, and TCRdb retains in-frame clones only, with some absent. The top ten clones hold around 5.3% of a sample with about 160,000 clones, 81% of them seen once. This TCR derives from a woman in her 40s with acute COVID-19. The sequenced sample was PBMCs or T cells enriched from blood (not recorded which).

The CDR3 protein is CASSLSGETQYF. CDR3 in DNA: TGTGCCAGCAGCTTATCAGGAGAGACCCAGTACTTC. J is TRBJ2-5 and V is TRBV7-8, with no clear D. The CDR3 contains 12 residues. V was cut by 2 bases and J by 4 bases, with 5 bases left in between. Germline V gene lookup returns CDR1 SGHVS and CDR2 FQNEAQ.